This is a list of T cell receptor beta chains from one sample in a study of monozygotic twins with inflammatory bowel disease. TCRdb re-called the 5' RACE reads and catalogs CDR3 proteins one per entry, DNA excluded. With approximately 330,000 distinct CDR3 sequences in the sample, the ten largest clones hold approximately 2%. Material: blood. All receptors come from a human donor with ulcerative colitis or Crohn's disease, or a healthy co-twin of an affected twin (not recorded which). CDR3s include the opening cysteine and the closing phenylalanine or tryptophan.

CDR3aa,j_gene,v_gene
CASSSGGRGLTEAFF,TRBJ1-1,TRBV5-1
CAISPRELPGDTQYF,TRBJ2-3,TRBV10-3
CAGNRDYNEQFF,TRBJ2-1,TRBV2
CASSDEAGGADTQYF,TRBJ2-3,TRBV6-4
CASSQAAYEQYF,TRBJ2-7,TRBV5-6
CASTDTLNEKLFF,TRBJ1-4,TRBV6-5
CAISSLQGVTDTQYF,TRBJ2-3,TRBV10-3
CAWSPGRTASNEKLFF,TRBJ1-4,TRBV30
CASSLEGVTEAFF,TRBJ1-1,TRBV5-1
CSVGKRQLAEAFF,TRBJ1-1,TRBV29-1
CASSRDRRQPQHF,TRBJ1-5,TRBV19
CASINRGEAFF,TRBJ1-1,TRBV12-3/TRBV12-4
CASSLPGYQPQHF,TRBJ1-5,TRBV7-2
CSGRGRVNTEAFF,TRBJ1-1,TRBV20-1
CASSSAGLGSYNEQFF,TRBJ2-1,TRBV7-9
CASTKDRGYTEAFF,TRBJ1-1,TRBV5-4
CATNRDSHRSGELFF,TRBJ2-2,TRBV6-2/TRBV6-3
CSFTRSGYNDRYF,TRBJ2-3,TRBV20-1
CASSSKVLGDYTGELFF,TRBJ2-2,TRBV27
CASSDGQRLNTEAFF,TRBJ1-1,TRBV25-1
CSARVVAGAKNIQYF,TRBJ2-4,TRBV20-1
CASSWGHEGSYEQYF,TRBJ2-7,TRBV5-1
CASRPLRENEQFF,TRBJ2-1,TRBV7-9
CASSQEGTSGGRNEQFF,TRBJ2-1,TRBV4-1
CASSFRGVNTEAFF,TRBJ1-1,TRBV12-3/TRBV12-4
CASSRDSRGQPQHF,TRBJ1-5,TRBV28
CAISESVNTQYF,TRBJ2-3,TRBV10-3
CASSQRGRQETQYF,TRBJ2-5,TRBV3-1
CASSSGTGGDTQYF,TRBJ2-3,TRBV6-2/TRBV6-3
CASSLTWGSYEQYF,TRBJ2-7,TRBV5-1